This T cell receptor beta chain emerged from a study of blood T cell repertoires in COVID-19. Looking at the study overall: The origin of the acute and convalescent COVID-19 samples was the United States, Italy and Spain. PBMCs, B-cell-depleted T cells, or T cells provided the cDNA or gDNA that made up the material.

As originally analysed: Reference gene primers were amplified, and this amplification served to estimate nucleated cell counts. Profiled with immunoSEQ multiplex PCR; TCRdb holds only in-frame clones, not every one. Clone size and the V and J calls come from that table; the DNA yielded D and trimming. The sample contains some 45,000 clones, around 80% of which appear only once. The CDR3 length is 12 residues. The germline V gene encodes CDR1 SGHTA and CDR2 FQGNSA. The junction had 6 bases not matched to a gene; V was cut back by 2 bases and J by 12 bases. The receptor was isolated from a man aged 80 or over in a cohort sampled during active COVID-19. The V call is TRBV7-2, the J call TRBJ2-5; 7 positions agree with TRBD2. Input material: peripheral blood. The CDR3 nucleotides read TGTGCCAGCAGCTTAAGGGACTACCCCAAGTACTTC. It yields the protein CASSLRDYPKYF.